This TCR beta chain stems from a study of shared clonotypes between healthy human individuals. Study-level background: Three plates each covered CD4 naive and memory; CD8 naive two, CD8 memory one. Study conclusions and caveats: Larger richness was generally estimated for naive than memory subsets.

The CDR3 sequence is 11 residues long. V lost 3 bases, J lost 7 bases, and 4 bases lay in between. Per germline, CDR1 LGHNT and CDR2 FRNRAP. Per the original methods: Filtering differed, since immunoSEQ gave only junction sequences and no quality scores. Assay used: immunoSEQ multiplex PCR; TCRdb lists only in-frame clones, some missing. That table supplies the V and J calls and clone size; D and trimming were determined from the DNA. The sample lists around 2.5 million clones, approximately 93% occurring once. On this clone: Its antigen is unknown.

Sequencing was done on a sample of naive CD4+ T cells from PBMCs. The subset is: CD45RA+ positively selected. This receptor was taken from a man aged 18 to 29 in good health. Some clones in this sample may be carry-over from other donors' samples. This chain joins TRBV12-5 and TRBJ2-1; D ambiguous. Here the CDR3 reads CASGFRNEQFF. The DNA for the CDR3 is TGTGCTAGTGGTTTTAGGAATGAGCAGTTCTTC.